Listed below are T cell receptor beta chains from one sample, sequenced in a study of cytomegalovirus exposure and HLA in healthy donors. Sequenced by immunoSEQ multiplex PCR; TCRdb stores in-frame clones only, minus some. The sample consists of 160,000 or so clones, about three quarters of them appearing once. The sequenced material came from PBMCs. These receptors were obtained from a female donor in good health and CMV-seronegative. CDR3s include the opening cysteine and the closing phenylalanine or tryptophan. A D gene is named only where the DNA matches it firmly. The size field is filled for only some rows; it gives once, few, many or a size class.

j_call: TRBJ1-5; d_call: .; clone_size: once; v_call: TRBV4-1; cdr3_aa: CASSLGAARGLNQPQHF; cdr3_nt: TGCGCCAGCAGCCTTGGGGCTGCGCGCGGTCTCAATCAGCCCCAGCATTTT
j_call: TRBJ2-2; d_call: .; clone_size: once; v_call: TRBV18; cdr3_aa: CASSPRSGELFF; cdr3_nt: TGTGCCAGCTCACCACGGAGCGGGGAGCTGTTTTTT
j_call: TRBJ2-4; d_call: TRBD2; clone_size: .; v_call: TRBV29-1; cdr3_aa: CSARTSGRGDIQYF; cdr3_nt: TGCAGCGCCCGGACTAGCGGGAGAGGGGACATTCAGTACTTC
j_call: TRBJ2-3; d_call: TRBD2; clone_size: .; v_call: TRBV28; cdr3_aa: CASSRRTSGSSTDTQYF; cdr3_nt: TGTGCCAGCAGTCGCCGGACTAGCGGGAGTAGCACAGATACGCAGTATTTT
j_call: TRBJ1-2; d_call: TRBD1; clone_size: .; v_call: TRBV5-1; cdr3_aa: CASSLDRGGGYTF; cdr3_nt: TGCGCCAGCAGCCTGGACAGGGGTGGTGGCTACACCTTC
j_call: TRBJ2-2; d_call: TRBD2; clone_size: .; v_call: TRBV2; cdr3_aa: CASSEWTSGVSTGELFF; cdr3_nt: TGTGCCAGCAGTGAATGGACTAGCGGGGTTAGCACCGGGGAGCTGTTTTTT
j_call: TRBJ1-1; d_call: .; clone_size: .; v_call: TRBV5-1; cdr3_aa: CASSFPSGGMNTEAFF; cdr3_nt: TGCGCCAGCAGCTTTCCCTCCGGGGGAATGAACACTGAAGCTTTCTTT
j_call: TRBJ2-1; d_call: .; clone_size: .; v_call: TRBV9; cdr3_aa: CASSPWDSRYNEQFF; cdr3_nt: TGTGCCAGCAGCCCTTGGGACTCCAGATACAATGAGCAGTTCTTC
j_call: TRBJ2-1; d_call: TRBD2; clone_size: .; v_call: TRBV7-2; cdr3_aa: CASSWVRERGASYNEQFF; cdr3_nt: TGTGCCAGCAGCTGGGTTCGTGAGCGGGGAGCGAGCTACAATGAGCAGTTCTTC
j_call: TRBJ1-3; d_call: TRBD1; clone_size: .; v_call: TRBV11-2; cdr3_aa: CASSLGTGAGNTIYF; cdr3_nt: TGTGCCAGCAGCTTAGGGACAGGGGCTGGAAACACCATATATTTT
j_call: TRBJ2-3; d_call: .; clone_size: .; v_call: TRBV6-6; cdr3_aa: CASSYVRTDTQYF; cdr3_nt: TGTGCCAGCAGTTACGTCCGGACAGATACGCAGTATTTT
j_call: TRBJ1-1; d_call: TRBD1; clone_size: .; v_call: TRBV18; cdr3_aa: CASSPRAQGTLSTEAFF; cdr3_nt: TGTGCCAGCTCCCCCAGGGCACAGGGGACTTTGAGCACTGAAGCTTTCTTT
j_call: TRBJ2-1; d_call: .; clone_size: .; v_call: TRBV6-5; cdr3_aa: CATSISSSYNEQFF; cdr3_nt: TGTGCCACCTCTATCTCGAGCTCCTACAATGAGCAGTTCTTC
j_call: TRBJ2-7; d_call: TRBD2; clone_size: once; v_call: TRBV28; cdr3_aa: CASRWNLAATYEQYF; cdr3_nt: TGTGCCAGCAGGTGGAACCTAGCGGCAACCTACGAGCAGTACTTC
j_call: TRBJ2-7; d_call: .; clone_size: .; v_call: TRBV6-5; cdr3_aa: CASSRHSTGDYEQYF; cdr3_nt: TGTGCCAGCAGCCGCCATTCGACAGGAGACTACGAGCAGTACTTC
j_call: TRBJ1-1; d_call: .; clone_size: .; v_call: TRBV28; cdr3_aa: CASPPGQVKNTEAFF; cdr3_nt: TGTGCCAGCCCCCCCGGACAAGTGAAGAACACTGAAGCTTTCTTT
j_call: TRBJ1-1; d_call: .; clone_size: .; v_call: TRBV4-1; cdr3_aa: CASRPTRGNTEAFF; cdr3_nt: TGCGCCAGCAGACCTACCCGGGGGAACACTGAAGCTTTCTTT
j_call: TRBJ2-2; d_call: TRBD2; clone_size: .; v_call: TRBV6-4; cdr3_aa: CASSDSSGSTGELFF; cdr3_nt: TGTGCCAGCAGTGACTCTAGCGGGAGCACCGGGGAGCTGTTTTTT
j_call: TRBJ2-5; d_call: TRBD2; clone_size: .; v_call: TRBV9; cdr3_aa: CASSVGVAGGSQETQYF; cdr3_nt: TGTGCCAGCAGCGTAGGGGTAGCGGGGGGGTCTCAAGAGACCCAGTACTTC
j_call: TRBJ1-1; d_call: .; clone_size: .; v_call: TRBV7-2; cdr3_aa: CASSSPRETLNTEAFF; cdr3_nt: TGTGCCAGCAGCTCCCCGAGGGAGACATTGAACACTGAAGCTTTCTTT
j_call: TRBJ2-3; d_call: .; clone_size: few; v_call: TRBV6-4; cdr3_aa: CASSDEAGSTDTQYF; cdr3_nt: TGTGCCAGCAGTGACGAGGCGGGGAGCACAGATACGCAGTATTTT
j_call: TRBJ1-4; d_call: .; clone_size: few; v_call: TRBV5-6; cdr3_aa: CASSVDGPGEKLFF; cdr3_nt: TGTGCCAGCAGCGTGGACGGACCGGGGGAAAAACTGTTTTTT
j_call: TRBJ1-4; d_call: .; clone_size: .; v_call: TRBV5-1; cdr3_aa: CASSLQGPSEKLFF; cdr3_nt: TGCGCCAGCAGCTTACAGGGCCCCAGTGAAAAACTGTTTTTT
j_call: TRBJ1-5; d_call: .; clone_size: .; v_call: TRBV5-1; cdr3_aa: CASSPRGGAQPQHF; cdr3_nt: TGCGCCAGCAGCCCACGGGGGGGCGCTCAGCCCCAGCATTTT